The clone carrying this T cell receptor (beta chain) appeared a few times. This sample stems from a study of cytomegalovirus exposure and HLA in healthy donors. Overall study: Sequencing of around 200 million T cells in an earlier analysis found 100 million to 140 million unique TCR beta sequences.

Primers for the PCR totalled 60 Vbeta and 13 Jbeta. Assay used: immunoSEQ multiplex PCR; TCRdb lists only in-frame clones, some missing. The repertoire holds about 220,000 clones, with 65% to 85% as singletons. V was clipped by 7 bases and J by 1 base, with 13 bases between them. This CDR3 is 14 amino acids long. CDR1 and CDR2 (germline): MNHNS, SASEGT. The chain recombines TRBV6-1 with TRBJ1-1, with D hard to call. The specimen was PBMCs. The TCR sequence derives from a boy between 2 and 10 years old in good health and CMV-seronegative. This CDR3 reads CASIVWEANTEAFF. Here the CDR3 DNA reads TGTGCCAGCATAGTCTGGGAGGCGAACACTGAAGCTTTCTTT.